Listed here are 19 T cell receptor beta chains from one sample, sequenced in a study of OX40 agonist ivuxolimab in advanced cancers. Sequencing was performed with immunoSEQ multiplex PCR; in TCRdb, only in-frame clones are kept and a portion is missing. The data hold 85,000 to 100,000 clones, with about 87% observed a single time. The specimen was CD4+ or CD8+ T cells sorted from blood, collected in a trial of the OX40 agonist ivuxolimab. The receptors come from an adult with an advanced solid tumor such as melanoma, head and neck, liver or kidney cancer.

The chain has TRBV18 and TRBJ2-7; D might be TRBD2 (6 bases). Germline V lookup: CDR1 KGHSH, CDR2 LQKENI. The CDR3 contains 14 residues. V lost 2 bases and J 3 bases, leaving 11 bases between the germline ends. CDR3 sequence reads: CASSPGGSSYEQYV. Written as DNA, the CDR3 is TGTGCCAGCTCACCAGGGGGGAGTAGCTACGAGCAGTACGTC.

V gene TRBV19 combines with J gene TRBJ2-7, with 11 bases matching TRBD1. Germline CDR1 LNHDA, CDR2 SQIVND (reference sequence). V shed 11 bases and J 3 bases; nucleotides not matched to a gene: 3. This CDR3 has 12 amino acids. The CDR3 DNA is TGTGCCTCCGGGACAGGGGGCTACGAGCAGTACTTC. Protein product: CASGTGGYEQYF.

The rearrangement links TRBV19 to TRBJ1-5; 9 nucleotides line up with TRBD1. Germline-derived CDR1 and CDR2 are LNHDA and SQIVND (reference sequence). This CDR3 comprises 13 residues. The V segment lost 4 bases and the J segment 10 bases; nucleotides outside the gene matches: 5. This CDR3 is CASSRDRAGPQHF. The CDR3 DNA is TGTGCCAGTAGTAGGGACAGGGCGGGCCCCCAGCATTTT. The full variable domain, rest sourced from reference TRBV19 and TRBJ1-5, is DGGITQSPKYLFRKEGQNVTLSCEQNLNHDAMYWYRQDPGQGLRLIYYSQIVNDFQKGDIAEGYSVSREKKESFPLTVTSAQKNPTAFYLCASSRDRAGPQHFGDGTRLSIL.

The chain has TRBV7-2 and TRBJ2-7, with D possibly being TRBD2 (5 bases). This CDR3 has 12 residues. The V gene lost 1 base and the J gene lost 6 bases, with 7 bases spanning the gap. The germline gives CDR1 SGHTA, CDR2 FQGNSA. Here the CDR3 DNA reads TGTGCCAGCAGCTTAGATCGGGGCGAGCAGTACTTC. It yields the protein CASSLDRGEQYF.

The rearrangement uses TRBV5-1 and TRBJ1-1; D remains unclear. Deletions cut 0 bases from V and 1 base from J, with 7 bases between. CDR3 size: 14 residues. Germline-derived CDR1 and CDR2 are SGHRS and YFSETQ. The CDR3 loop reads CASSLGQENTEAFF. CDR3 in DNA: TGCGCCAGCAGCTTGGGACAAGAGAACACTGAAGCTTTCTTT.

This chain links TRBV27 with TRBJ2-1; TRBD1 might be the D (6 bases). There are 15 residues in the CDR3. In germline, CDR1 is MNHEY, CDR2 SMNVEV (reference sequence). Between the trimmed V and J ends, which lost 5 bases and 0 bases, there was a span of 11 bases. CDR3 nucleotide sequence: TGTGCCAGCAGTGGGGGACAAAGCTCCTACAATGAGCAGTTCTTC. Its translation: CASSGGQSSYNEQFF.

Only a few counts were recorded for this clone. The chain has TRBV9 and TRBJ2-5; 10 positions agree with TRBD2. V was pared by 3 bases and J by 9 bases, with 11 bases of the junction left unmatched. CDR3 length: 15 amino acids. Germline assignment: CDR1 SGDLS and CDR2 YYNGEE. CDR3 residues: CASSERTSGTGAQYF. CDR3 nucleotides: TGTGCCAGCAGCGAAAGGACTAGCGGTACAGGGGCCCAGTACTTC.

This clone has just a few counts. V and J are TRBV11-3 and TRBJ2-2; possibly TRBD2 for D (6 bases). V was trimmed by 0 bases and J by 9 bases, leaving 11 bases between them. Germline CDR1 reads SGHNT; CDR2 reads YENEEA. This CDR3 is 14 amino acids long. Here the CDR3 reads CASSLEGLARELFF. The CDR3 region has the DNA TGTGCCAGCAGCTTAGAGGGCCTAGCGAGGGAGCTGTTTTTT.

In its sample, this clone was seen a few times. CDR3 DNA: TGCAGTGCTGACAGGGTTACTGAAGCTTTCTTT. Protein sequence: CSADRVTEAFF. This chain links TRBV20-1 with TRBJ1-1; the match to TRBD1 covers 7 bases. CDR1 DFQATT and CDR2 SNEGSKA come from the germline V gene (reference sequence). The junction had 2 bases not matched to a gene; V was cut back by 5 bases and J by 5 bases. This CDR3 is built from 11 residues.

The V gene is TRBV28, the J gene TRBJ1-1; 7 bases fit TRBD1. The CDR3 extends over 14 amino acids. Trimming took 6 bases from V and 2 from J; bases not matched to a gene: 6. In germline, CDR1 is MDHEN, CDR2 SYDVKM. CDR3 residues: CASSFRGFNTEAFF. Here the CDR3 DNA reads TGTGCCAGCAGCTTCAGGGGGTTTAACACTGAAGCTTTCTTT. Using reference TRBV28 and TRBJ1-1 for the parts outside the CDR3, the full variable domain is DVKVTQSSRYLVKRTGEKVFLECVQDMDHENMFWYRQDPGLGLRLIYFSYDVKMKEKGDIPEGYSVSREKKERFSLILESASTNQTSMYLCASSFRGFNTEAFFGQGTRLTVV.

This chain joins TRBV5-1 and TRBJ2-7; D remains unclear. CDR1 and CDR2 from the germline V gene are SGHRS and YFSETQ. The V gene lost 4 bases and the J gene lost 6 bases, with 38 bases spanning the gap. This CDR3 spans 21 amino acids. The CDR3 protein is CASSPRRTGGKDGIPPGEQYF. DNA of the CDR3: TGCGCCAGCAGCCCCCGTCGGACCGGTGGCAAGGATGGGATCCCGCCTGGCGAGCAGTACTTC. Looking up the rest from reference TRBV5-1 and TRBJ2-7 gives the full variable domain: KAGVTQTPRYLIKTRGQQVTLSCSPISGHRSVSWYQQTPGQGLQFLFEYFSETQRNKGNFPGRFSGRQFSNSRSEMNVSTLELGDSALYLCASSPRRTGGKDGIPPGEQYFGPGTRLTVT.

V is TRBV19 and J is TRBJ2-1; TRBD1 matches at 10 bases. CDR1 is LNHDA, CDR2 SQIVND, per germline (reference sequence). The CDR3 loop spans 18 amino acids. V shed 7 bases, J shed 4 bases, and the junction held 16 bases outside the gene matches. The CDR3 DNA is TGTGCCAGTACCACGACCCAGACAGGGGGCAATAAGTACAATGAGCAGTTCTTC. Translating gives CASTTTQTGGNKYNEQFF.

The V gene is TRBV25-1, the J gene TRBJ1-5, with D possibly TRBD1 on 6 matching bases. In germline, CDR1 is MGHDK, CDR2 SYGVNS. The CDR3 contains 13 residues. V lost 6 bases and J 7 bases, leaving 13 bases between the germline ends. CDR3: CASRGGEGQPQHF. The CDR3 DNA is TGTGCCAGCAGGGGGGGCGAGGGACAGCCCCAGCATTTT.

This chain connects TRBV12-5 to TRBJ2-3, with 9 bases identical to TRBD2. V was pared by 1 base and J by 4 bases, with 6 bases of the junction left unmatched. The CDR3 is 16 amino acids. Germline CDR1 reads LGHNT; CDR2 reads FRNRAP. The CDR3 protein is CASGLERGAIADTQYF. CDR3 nucleotide sequence: TGTGCTAGTGGTTTGGAGCGGGGGGCGATCGCAGATACGCAGTATTTT.

The chain combines TRBV30 with TRBJ2-1; TRBD2 agrees at 7 bases. The CDR3 covers 16 residues. The V and J ends lost 2 bases and 2 bases, in that order; junction bases with no gene match: 9. Germline V CDR1 and CDR2: GTSNPN, SVGIG (reference sequence). The CDR3 sequence: CAWSPGRAPPYNEQFF. The CDR3 DNA sequence: TGTGCCTGGAGTCCAGGGAGGGCCCCCCCCTACAATGAGCAGTTCTTC.

With regard to this clone: A much larger clone lies a single base off, so this may be a read error. Other DNA sequences within the sample encode an identical CDR3. This sequence joins TRBV9 and TRBJ1-4; D not resolved. The CDR3 consists of 16 residues. CDR1 and CDR2 from the germline V gene are SGDLS and YYNGEE. The CDR3 sequence: CASSRSTTVNNEKLFF. The CDR3 DNA reads as TGTGCCAGCAGCCGATCTACGACGGTAAATAATGAGAAACTGTTTTTT.

This clone was seen more than once but under ten times. The CDR3 nucleotides read TGTGCCAGCAGTGAAGCCGGTTCGGGGGGAGGAAACACCATATATTTT. Its protein is CASSEAGSGGGNTIYF. This chain links TRBV6-1 with TRBJ1-3; D possibly corresponds to TRBD1 (5 bases). CDR3 length: 16 residues. Germline V gene lookup returns CDR1 MNHNS and CDR2 SASEGT. V dropped 0 bases and J dropped 4 bases, with 13 bases sitting between them.

This sequence joins TRBV18 and TRBJ2-1, with TRBD1 identical over 7 bases. The CDR3 runs 15 residues. Germline CDR1 reads KGHSH; CDR2 reads LQKENI. J gave up 4 bases and V 6 bases, and 9 bases lay outside the gene matches. The CDR3 loop reads CASSPGQAQYNEQFF. DNA for the CDR3: TGTGCCAGCTCCCCTGGACAGGCCCAATACAATGAGCAGTTCTTC.

This chain connects TRBV29-1 to TRBJ1-2; weak D call: TRBD1 (5 bases). This CDR3 comprises 12 residues. V shed 7 bases and J shed 7 bases, with 16 bases lying between them. The germline gives CDR1 SQVTM, CDR2 ANQGSEA. CDR3 DNA sequence: TGCAGCGACCTGATGGGGGGACTTGGCTACACCTTC. It is translated as CSDLMGGLGYTF. The full variable domain, with the rest looked up from reference TRBV29-1 and TRBJ1-2, is SAVISQKPSRDICQRGTSLTIQCQVDSQVTMMFWYRQQPGQSLTLIATANQGSEATYESGFVIDKFPISRPNLTFSTLTVSNMSPEDSSIYLCSDLMGGLGYTFGSGTRLTVV.